This TCR beta chain was identified in a study of shared clonotypes between healthy human individuals (dated by TCRdb to the early 2020s). Regarding the complete study: The cohort comprised a couple of women and a few men aged 18 to 49 years. Per donor, three plates each were used for CD4 naive and CD4 memory, two for CD8 naive, and one for CD8 memory. The study deeply sequenced blood TCR repertoires of five healthy adults to estimate repertoire size and the extent of clonotype sharing between individuals. Per donor, leukapheresis produced somewhere between about 0.94 and 10 billion PBMCs. Libraries were prepared and TCR repertoires were sequenced by different laboratories using diverse techniques, in order to increase sequencing depth and limit assay-specific biases. General study outcomes and caveats: Estimated clonotype richness was generally larger for naive than for memory subsets. The genetic and exposure-history diversity represented was limited by the small number of donors. Sampling was restricted to blood, and TCR repertoires in tissues likely differ from the TCR repertoires found in blood. Across several donors, 5% to 6% of naive CD4, approximately 3.6% of naive CD8, under 2.5% of memory CD4, and 0.3% to 0.45% of memory CD8 clonotypes were shared. Based on pairwise subsampling, the degree of clonotype sharing among donors was expected to be affected by sequencing depth. Rarefaction of sorted-subset datasets indicated incomplete sequencing despite the large sequencing depth. Clonotypes shared by all four sorted-subset donors showed higher generation probabilities than non-shared clonotypes.

Using the deep immunoSEQ assay, multiplex PCR amplified TCR CDR3 regions from genomic DNA. For each cell subset, the extracted genomic DNA was distributed evenly across all wells of several immunoSEQ 96-well plates, and each plate served as one replicate. Each replicate PCR for sorted subsets received 150 to 250 ng genomic DNA, equal to roughly 29,000 T cell genomes. The purified libraries were quantified using a Qubit 3.0 fluorometer, sized with a Bioanalyzer 2100, and then quantified again using the KAPA Library Quantification kit. A separate single-read 150-cycle Illumina NextSeq 550 flow cell was used to sequence each immunoSEQ 96-well plate. Regarding the original processing steps: Because the immunoSEQ output included only junctional sequences and no quality scores, the filtering could not be the same as the filtering used for full-length reads. To assign V/J genes and CDR3, sequences were annotated using PyIR, a Python wrapper for IgBLAST v1.9, with IMGT germline references. Reads were removed for weak V/J assignments (E-value above 1e-6), missing CDR3, stop codons, out-of-frame junctions, or ambiguous translated residues. V3J clonotypes were defined as sequences sharing the same inferred V gene, J gene, and CDR3 amino acid sequence. To compute the percentage overlap between repertoires, the number of shared unique clonotypes was divided by the size of the smaller repertoire. Repertoire richness was assessed with RTK rarefaction, the Chao1 estimator, and Recon v2.1 estimates of unobserved clonotypes. For all TCRbeta clonotypes obtained by the gDNA method from a handful of donors, generation probabilities were computed with OLGA. The table comes from immuneACCESS by way of TCRdb, which keeps in-frame sequences with V and J called. Part of the clones is missing from these tables; in studies checked, under half for an unresolved V gene and the rest for unknown reasons. Clonal size and the V and J genes are those of that table, whereas D and trimming came from the DNA. The sample table holds approximately 980,000 clones, of which approximately 76% were seen once. About 1.5% of the sample comes from the top ten.

As for this clone: No cognate antigen has been identified for it. There are no base qualities to consult, and no much larger clone falls within one base.

V is pruned by 5 bases and J by 4 bases, leaving 5 bases of the junction without a gene match. Via the germline V gene, CDR1 is MDHEN and CDR2 SYDVKM. Counted from cysteine to phenylalanine, this CDR3 has 15 amino acids. Only the CDR3 DNA is retained, 45 bases long and in frame from the first base. The donors were healthy, HIV-negative adults with no recently reported acute infections or vaccinations. All donors were Caucasian adults living in Nashville, Tennessee, USA. Magnetic negative selection was used to enrich CD4+ T cells, after which naive cells were positively selected on CD45RA and the negative fraction became the memory subset. After blood collection by leukapheresis, PBMCs were isolated using Ficoll-Histopaque density gradient centrifugation and then cryopreserved in the vapor phase of liquid nitrogen. Analytical flow cytometry was used to check the purity and quantity of every magnetically sorted T cell population. Genomic DNA was isolated from every sorted fraction and measured by UV absorbance on a Nanodrop 2000c.

The clonotype was recovered from a young man in good health. Sequencing input: memory CD4+ T cells sorted from blood. Read against the paper, the sample's cell subset or site label means: CD45RA-negative fraction. The chain joins TRBV28 to TRBJ1-4, with 9 bases matching TRBD1. The DNA is TGTGCCAGCAGTCCGACAGGGGGGGGTAATGAAAAACTGTTTTTT. It specifies CASSPTGGGNEKLFF.